These T cell receptor beta chains were read from a single sample in a study of naive and memory T cell subsets. TCRdb called the UMI-ligation and nested PCR reads again in MiXCR, with one record for every CDR3 protein. The data show around 37,000 distinct CDR3 sequences, with more than 9.5% seen just once and about 4% held by the top ten. The source material was skin, sampled from a tuberculin skin test site. These receptors came from an adult in good health. CDR3s include the opening cysteine and the closing phenylalanine or tryptophan.

J	V	CDR3
TRBJ1-3	TRBV4-1	CASSQDRGQFSGNTIYF
TRBJ2-2	TRBV7-9	CASSAAGTGAGELFF
TRBJ2-3	TRBV5-1	CASSWTGWSSDTQYF
TRBJ2-1	TRBV7-8	CASSFWTSPSYNEQFF
TRBJ2-5	TRBV7-3	CASSLSAQETQYF
TRBJ2-1	TRBV11-3	CASSLVASGEQFF
TRBJ1-5	TRBV29-1	CSVTTGAGQPQHF
TRBJ2-5	TRBV5-1	CASSLVGQGGPETQYF
TRBJ2-2	TRBV5-4	CASSRGTSGEANTGELFF
TRBJ2-2	TRBV29-1	CSAGDRGLTGELFF
TRBJ1-2	TRBV28	CASSPGQGDLGYTF
TRBJ1-5	TRBV12-3/TRBV12-4	CASRTDNQPQHF
TRBJ2-7	TRBV20-1	CSAQVRASGHLEQYF
TRBJ2-7	TRBV11-2	CASSPGRLQYF
TRBJ1-2	TRBV29-1	CSVVRGDYGYTF
TRBJ2-4	TRBV10-3	CAISESPLAKNIQYF
TRBJ2-1	TRBV12-3/TRBV12-4	CASSWGVTRAYNEQFF
TRBJ2-1	TRBV20-1	CSASGRSYNEQFF
TRBJ2-7	TRBV18	CASSDRVGEQYF
TRBJ2-1	TRBV30	CAWNQLNEQFF
TRBJ2-5	TRBV28	CASSSGTGGKETQYF
TRBJ2-1	TRBV11-2	CASSLEGLAGYNEQFF
TRBJ2-5	TRBV21-1	CASSYRGTPLAQETQYF
TRBJ2-7	TRBV29-1	CSVEDPQGEYEQYF
TRBJ2-5	TRBV27	CASRGHLQETQYF
TRBJ2-3	TRBV9	CASSPGDRRRTDTQYF
TRBJ2-7	TRBV3-1	CASSPKPRTSGYSYEQYF
TRBJ2-7	TRBV20-1	CSASTFYEQYF
TRBJ2-7	TRBV7-2	CASSREPAGVRYEQYF
TRBJ2-3	TRBV5-4	CASSLTSGGADTQYF
TRBJ2-6	TRBV7-8	CASSLIVADVSGANVLTF
TRBJ1-6	TRBV27	CASSLQGDNSPLHF
TRBJ2-7	TRBV30	CAWSVLAKSHQPYEQYF
TRBJ1-1	TRBV5-1	CASSLDSRGTEAFF
TRBJ2-5	TRBV12-3/TRBV12-4	CASGLGGVQETQYF
TRBJ2-5	TRBV12-3/TRBV12-4	CASSLRQPLQETQYF
TRBJ2-3	TRBV2	CASDFGGGTGGTDTQYF
TRBJ1-2	TRBV6-6	CASIHAGTGVLYGYTF
TRBJ2-1	TRBV5-1	CASSLGDRDYNEQFF
TRBJ2-1	TRBV18	CASSETGEQFF
TRBJ1-5	TRBV19	CASRRTAENQPQHF
TRBJ2-3	TRBV20-1	CSAGPVGTNTDTQYF
TRBJ1-1	TRBV11-3	CASSFTGEGTEAFF
TRBJ2-7	TRBV20-1	CSVSNRGTYEQYF
TRBJ2-5	TRBV29-1	CSVSAGVQETQYF
TRBJ2-7	TRBV2	CASTRSEVSHREQYF
TRBJ2-7	TRBV12-3/TRBV12-4	CASRLTSGSNYEQYF
TRBJ2-5	TRBV7-9	CASSTTSGRLQETQYF
TRBJ2-3	TRBV24-1	CATSAPRGAGSTDTQYF
TRBJ1-5	TRBV7-9	CASSPETGDGQPQHF
TRBJ1-5	TRBV10-3	CAISHTGGHQPQHF
TRBJ2-1	TRBV29-1	CSVALAVGYNEQFF
TRBJ1-5	TRBV19	CASSIGQSNQPQHF
TRBJ2-1	TRBV12-3/TRBV12-4	CASSLVYNEQFF